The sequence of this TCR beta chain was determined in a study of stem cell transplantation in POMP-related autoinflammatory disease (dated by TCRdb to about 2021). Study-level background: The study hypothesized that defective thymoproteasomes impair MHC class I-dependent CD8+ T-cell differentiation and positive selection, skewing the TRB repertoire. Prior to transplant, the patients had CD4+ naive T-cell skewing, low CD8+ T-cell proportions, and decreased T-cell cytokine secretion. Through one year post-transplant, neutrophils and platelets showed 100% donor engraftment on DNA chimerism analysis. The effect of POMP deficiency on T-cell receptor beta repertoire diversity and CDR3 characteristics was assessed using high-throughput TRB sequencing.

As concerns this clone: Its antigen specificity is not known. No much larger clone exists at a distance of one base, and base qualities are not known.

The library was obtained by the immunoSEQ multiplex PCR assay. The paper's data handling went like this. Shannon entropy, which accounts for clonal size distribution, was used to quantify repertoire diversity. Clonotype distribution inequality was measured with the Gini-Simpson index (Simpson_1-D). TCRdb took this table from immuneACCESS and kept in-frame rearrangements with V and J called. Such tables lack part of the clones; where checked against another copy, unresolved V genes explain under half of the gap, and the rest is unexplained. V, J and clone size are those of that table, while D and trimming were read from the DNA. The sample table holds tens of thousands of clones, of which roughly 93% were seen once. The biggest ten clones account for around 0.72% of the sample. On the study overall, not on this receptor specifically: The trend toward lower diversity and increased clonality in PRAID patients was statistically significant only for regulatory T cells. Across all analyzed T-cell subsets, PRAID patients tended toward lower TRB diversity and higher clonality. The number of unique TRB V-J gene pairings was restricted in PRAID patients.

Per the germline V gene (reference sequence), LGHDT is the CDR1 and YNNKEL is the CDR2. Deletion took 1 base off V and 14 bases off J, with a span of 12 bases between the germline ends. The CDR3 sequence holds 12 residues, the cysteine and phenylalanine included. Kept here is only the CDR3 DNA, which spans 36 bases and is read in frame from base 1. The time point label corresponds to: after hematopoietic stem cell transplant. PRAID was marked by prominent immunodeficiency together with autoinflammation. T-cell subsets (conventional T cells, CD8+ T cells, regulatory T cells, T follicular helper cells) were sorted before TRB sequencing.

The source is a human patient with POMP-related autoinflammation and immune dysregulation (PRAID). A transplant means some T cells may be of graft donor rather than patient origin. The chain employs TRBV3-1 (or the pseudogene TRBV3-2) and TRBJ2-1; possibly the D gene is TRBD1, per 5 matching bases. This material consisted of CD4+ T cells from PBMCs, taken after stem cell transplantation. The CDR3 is CASSQAGRVEFF. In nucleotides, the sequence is TGTGCCAGCAGCCAAGCTGGCAGGGTAGAGTTCTTC.